This paragraph covers one T cell receptor beta chain sequence. One end of the junction varies from germline; a read error may be responsible. The data stem from a study of control samples from healthy donors and cancer patients. The assay was immunoSEQ multiplex PCR, and TCRdb's table has in-frame clones only and misses some. Found here are about 98,000 clones, 82% of them singletons; the top ten hold 1.5% to 2.5%. Per the germline V gene, CDR1 is WSHSY and CDR2 is SAAADI. The CDR3 covers 13 residues. The material sequenced was blood. The rearrangement uses TRBV10-2 and TRBJ2-7, with D possibly TRBD1 on 6 matching bases. This sequence was found in a man aged 60-69 years in good health. The CDR3, as DNA: TGCGCCGGCAGCAGCACAGGGCGGTACGAGCAGTACTTC. It specifies CAGSSTGRYEQYF.